Below, 8 T cell receptor beta chains from the same sample are listed, as sequenced in a study of T cell repertoires in cytomegalovirus infection. Antigens for these TCRs are unknown. Using its own MiXCR run on the reads, TCRdb lists one record per CDR3 protein. The profile shows 680,000 or so distinct CDR3 sequences, around 32% of them singletons. The sample was cultured PBMCs, taken from culture after CMV antigen stimulation. The receptors come from a human donor in good health (CMV status not recorded). Some clones in this sample may be carry-over from other donors' samples.

This clonotype was detected ten times or more. The genes are TRBV6-5 and TRBJ1-1; D unresolved. V was shortened by 0 bases and J by 0 bases, with 8 bases between the two germline ends. Germline CDR1 and CDR2: MNHEY and SVGAGI. The CDR3 covers 15 residues. In DNA form, the CDR3 reads TGTGCCAGCAGTTACTCCACCAGGATGAACACTGAAGCTTTCTTT. It encodes CASSYSTRMNTEAFF.

This clonotype was observed a handful of times. The gene calls are TRBV15 and TRBJ2-1, with D possibly matching TRBD2 (6 bases). The germline CDR1 and CDR2 sequences are LNHNV and YYDKDF (reference sequence). V lost 2 bases to trimming and J lost 9 bases, with 23 bases between them. This CDR3 has 17 amino acids. In nucleotides, the CDR3 is TGTGCCACCAGCAGACAACGGGTAGTAGCGGAGGCAAGTGAGCAGTTCTTC. Its translation is CATSRQRVVAEASEQFF.

This clonotype was seen many times. The V call is TRBV7-2, the J call TRBJ1-5; the D gene is possibly TRBD1 (5 bases). Germline V lookup: CDR1 SGHTA, CDR2 FQGNSA. This CDR3 region has 13 residues. V was trimmed by 5 bases and J by 3 bases, leaving 8 bases between them. The DNA of the CDR3 is TGTGCCAGCAGCGTCAGGGTCAATCAGCCCCAGCATTTT. Its translation is CASSVRVNQPQHF. Full variable domain (outside the CDR3, taken from reference TRBV7-2 and TRBJ1-5): GAGVSQSPSNKVTEKGKDVELRCDPISGHTALYWYRQSLGQGLEFLIYFQGNSAPDKSGLPSDRFSAERTGGSVSTLTIQRTQQEDSAVYLCASSVRVNQPQHFGDGTRLSIL.

The V and J genes are TRBV5-5 and TRBJ2-3; TRBD2 aligns across 8 bases. CDR1 and CDR2 from the germline V gene are SGHKS and YYEKEE (reference sequence). The CDR3 runs 17 residues. V lost 2 bases and J lost 2; bases outside the gene matches: 10. The CDR3 DNA reads TGTGCCAGCAGCTTCACTTCGGGGGGGGCCGTCACAGATACGCAGTATTTT. Residues: CASSFTSGGAVTDTQYF.

This clonotype was counted between two and nine times. This sequence joins TRBV4-1 and TRBJ1-2; D unclear. Trimming pared 1 base from V and 8 bases from J, leaving 11 bases between. Per germline, CDR1 MGHRA and CDR2 YSYEKL. The CDR3 spans 13 residues. Written as DNA, the CDR3 is TGCGCCAGCAGCCAAGTCGGCGGCGTGGGCTACACCTTC. Translating it yields CASSQVGGVGYTF.

This chain links TRBV25-1 with TRBJ2-3; 9 bases are a match to TRBD2. Germline V gene data show CDR1 as MGHDK and CDR2 as SYGVNS. The J segment lost 5 bases and the V segment lost 6 bases, leaving 18 bases of the junction unmatched. This CDR3 is 18 amino acids long. CDR3 loop: CASSDPGWVAGAGDTQYF. The CDR3 region has the DNA TGTGCCAGCAGCGACCCTGGGTGGGTAGCGGGAGCGGGAGATACGCAGTATTTT.

The rearrangement uses TRBV12-3 or TRBV12-4 and TRBJ1-2; possibly TRBD1 for D (5 bases). V dropped 5 bases and J dropped 4 bases, with 14 bases sitting between them. This CDR3 comprises 14 residues. CDR3 bases: TGTGCCAGCAGTCAATTCACAGGAGGCTATGGCTACACCTTC. Translation: CASSQFTGGYGYTF.

The chain employs TRBV12-3 or TRBV12-4 and TRBJ1-4; D is possibly TRBD1 (6 bases). The CDR3 consists of 14 residues. The ends were cut back, 6 bases at V and 7 bases at J, with 15 bases in the middle. In nucleotides, the CDR3 is TGTGCCAGCAGCTCGACAGGAGAAGCTGAAAAACTGTTTTTT. This codes for CASSSTGEAEKLFF.